These 27 T cell receptor beta chains were all obtained from the same sample, sequenced in a study of blood T cell repertoires in COVID-19. TCRdb keeps only in-frame clones here, not all; method: immunoSEQ multiplex PCR. The data show a few hundred thousand clones, 70% to 90% seen once. The specimen was PBMCs or T cells enriched from blood (not recorded which). The receptor set was obtained from a woman aged 50 to 60 in a cohort exposed to, infected with or recovered from COVID-19 (not recorded which).

This clone has just one count. The J gene is TRBJ2-3, the V gene TRBV19, with TRBD1 matching over 8 bases. The CDR3 runs 15 residues. The germline V gene has CDR1 LNHDA and CDR2 SQIVND (reference sequence). The V gene end was trimmed by 6 bases and the J gene end by 5 bases; junction bases not matched to a gene: 10. This chain's CDR3 is CASRDGQGGRDTQYF. Here the CDR3 DNA reads TGTGCCAGTAGGGACGGACAGGGAGGTCGAGATACGCAGTATTTT.

The rearrangement joins TRBV19 to TRBJ2-2, with 14 bases that match TRBD2. The V and J ends lost 4 bases and 4 bases, in that order; junction bases with no gene match: 8. CDR3 length equals 18 residues. Germline-derived CDR1 and CDR2 are LNHDA and SQIVND (reference sequence). The CDR3 is CASSSGLAGGYRTGELFF. The CDR3 region has the DNA TGTGCCAGTAGTAGCGGACTAGCGGGGGGCTATCGCACCGGGGAGCTGTTTTTT. The complete variable domain, with remaining parts taken from reference TRBV19 and TRBJ2-2, reads DGGITQSPKYLFRKEGQNVTLSCEQNLNHDAMYWYRQDPGQGLRLIYYSQIVNDFQKGDIAEGYSVSREKKESFPLTVTSAQKNPTAFYLCASSSGLAGGYRTGELFFGEGSRLTVL.

CDR3 in DNA: TGTGCCAGCAGCTTAAACAGGGACCGGGCCAGAACCGACTACGAGCAGTACTTC. This gives the protein CASSLNRDRARTDYEQYF. The chain is built from TRBV11-2 and TRBJ2-7, with D maybe TRBD1 (6 bases). V was cut by 2 bases and J by 3 bases, with 23 bases left in between. Germline-derived CDR1 and CDR2 are SGHAT and FQNNGV. The CDR3 loop spans 18 amino acids.

The genes are TRBV5-1 and TRBJ1-6; perhaps TRBD1 as D (6 bases). Germline CDR1 and CDR2: SGHRS and YFSETQ. The CDR3 contains 13 residues. The V end lost 7 bases, the J end lost 4 bases, and 9 bases lay between the germline ends. The CDR3 nucleotides read TGCGCCAGCCAAGGACAGTATAATTCACCCCTCCACTTT. Residues: CASQGQYNSPLHF.

The chain carries TRBV29-1 and TRBJ1-2; TRBD1 matches at 9 bases. Germline V lookup: CDR1 SQVTM, CDR2 ANQGSEA. The CDR3 runs to 13 residues. V lost 6 bases to trimming and J lost 7 bases; unmatched junction nucleotides: 9. CDR3 sequence reads: CSVERDRARGYTF. The CDR3 DNA reads TGCAGCGTAGAAAGGGACAGGGCTCGTGGCTACACCTTC.

This clone was seen only once. J is TRBJ2-4 and V is TRBV27; D remains unclear. Per the germline V gene, CDR1 is MNHEY and CDR2 is SMNVEV (reference sequence). Trimming removed 6 bases from V and 3 bases from J, with 21 bases in between. The CDR3 runs to 17 residues. The CDR3: CASRPTKRGLGKNIQYF. CDR3 nucleotide sequence: TGTGCCAGCAGACCCACAAAGCGAGGTCTTGGCAAAAACATTCAGTACTTC.

The genes are TRBV9 and TRBJ2-7, with TRBD1 as a possible D gene (6 bases). Deletions cut 3 bases from V and 4 bases from J, with 11 bases between. The CDR3 covers 13 residues. CDR1 is SGDLS and CDR2 is YYNGEE in the germline V gene. The CDR3, as DNA: TGTGCCAGCAGCGCTGGGACAACTTACGAGCAGTACTTC. As protein: CASSAGTTYEQYF.

The chain employs TRBV4-3 and TRBJ1-6; D is perhaps TRBD1 (6 bases). Germline-derived CDR1 and CDR2 are LGHNA and YSLEER. The CDR3 loop spans 16 amino acids. The V end was cut by 0 bases, the J end by 10 bases, with 16 bases between. This CDR3 reads CASSQDPEGVGSPLHF. CDR3 in DNA: TGCGCCAGCAGCCAAGATCCCGAGGGGGTTGGATCACCCCTCCACTTT.

The V and J genes are TRBV5-6 and TRBJ2-3, with TRBD2 as a possible D gene (6 bases). Germline CDR1 reads SGHDT; CDR2 reads YYEEEE. Trimming removed 6 bases from V and 1 base from J, with 18 bases in between. There are 16 residues in the CDR3. CDR3 DNA: TGTGCCAGCACCACTATGGGACTGGGGGGCACAGATACGCAGTATTTT. Amino acids: CASTTMGLGGTDTQYF.

Details on this clone: This same CDR3 is encoded by further DNA sequences in the sample. This chain joins TRBV5-1 and TRBJ1-1, with a possible D match to TRBD1 (6 bases). The CDR3 sequence is 13 residues long. Germline V gives CDR1 SGHRS, CDR2 YFSETQ. Trimming took off 2 bases at V and 4 bases at J, with 9 bases between the two ends. The chain's CDR3 is CASSFGGGTEAFF. The CDR3 nucleotides read TGCGCCAGCAGCTTTGGGGGCGGCACTGAAGCTTTCTTT.

The chain has TRBV4-2 and TRBJ2-1; 11 positions match TRBD2. CDR3 size: 18 residues. After removal of 0 bases from V and 4 bases from J, the junction contained 8 bases not matched to a gene. Germline V CDR1 and CDR2: LGHNA, YNFKEQ. CDR3: CASSQDLRASGGYNEQFF. The CDR3, as DNA: TGTGCCAGCAGCCAAGATCTGAGGGCTAGCGGGGGGTACAATGAGCAGTTCTTC.

This clone was picked up a small number of times. The rearrangement uses TRBV10-3 and TRBJ1-3, with TRBD1 identical over 10 bases. After removal of 5 bases from V and 8 bases from J, the junction contained 6 bases not matched to a gene. The CDR3 runs 14 residues. Looked up from germline, CDR1 is ENHRY and CDR2 is SYGVKD. The chain's CDR3 is CAISPGQGVDTIYF. CDR3 nucleotides: TGTGCCATCAGTCCCGGACAGGGGGTAGACACCATATATTTT.

The chain recombines TRBV3-1 (or the pseudogene TRBV3-2) with TRBJ2-7, with TRBD1 matching 10 bases. The trim removed 4 bases at V and 6 bases at J, leaving 12 bases unmatched. The CDR3 has 16 amino acids. Germline V gives CDR1 LGHDT, CDR2 YNNKEL (reference sequence). The CDR3 DNA follows: TGTGCCAGCAGCCGAGGAGGGGGGGACAGGGGAATCGAGCAGTACTTC. Encoded protein: CASSRGGGDRGIEQYF.

This clone was detected once. V is TRBV5-1 and J is TRBJ2-5; the match to TRBD2 covers 11 bases. The V gene end was trimmed by 1 base and the J gene end by 5 bases; junction bases not matched to a gene: 4. This CDR3 has 15 residues. Germline assignment: CDR1 SGHRS and CDR2 YFSETQ. In DNA form, the CDR3 reads TGCGCCAGCAGCTTGTCGCCTAGCGGGGGGGAGACCCAGTACTTC. The encoded protein is CASSLSPSGGETQYF.

The V gene is TRBV29-1, the J gene TRBJ1-2, with D maybe TRBD1 (6 bases). The CDR3 length is 11 residues. The V and J ends lost 6 bases and 4 bases respectively, with 9 bases between them. CDR1 and CDR2 (germline): SQVTM, ANQGSEA. DNA for the CDR3: TGCAGCGTACAGGGTGCCTATGGCTACACCTTC. Residues: CSVQGAYGYTF.

CDR3 sequence (DNA): TGTGCCAGCACCCCGGGACAGGGCTTCACTGAAGCTTTCTTT. Translation gives CASTPGQGFTEAFF. The V call is TRBV6-5, the J call TRBJ1-1; TRBD1 agrees at 9 bases. Germline V gene data show CDR1 as MNHEY and CDR2 as SVGAGI. V shed 7 bases, J shed 4 bases, and the junction held 7 bases outside the gene matches. The CDR3 sequence is 14 residues long.

The rearrangement uses TRBV7-2 and TRBJ1-1, with 8 positions matching TRBD1. V shed 5 bases and J 4 bases; nucleotides not matched to a gene: 12. The CDR3 consists of 16 residues. CDR1 is SGHTA and CDR2 is FQGNSA in the germline V gene. DNA for the CDR3: TGTGCCAGCAGCCCCTTGTCCACAGGGGGTGGCACTGAAGCTTTCTTT. Its translation is CASSPLSTGGGTEAFF.

This chain connects TRBV6-5 to TRBJ2-7, with TRBD1 matching 11 bases. This CDR3 has 15 residues. Germline loops: CDR1 MNHEY, CDR2 SVGAGI. The ends lost 5 bases at V and 4 bases at J; junction bases unmatched: 7. Written as DNA, the CDR3 is TGTGCCAGCAGTACCGGGACAGGGGGGGCTTACGAGCAGTACTTC. Protein product: CASSTGTGGAYEQYF.

The chain combines TRBV11-1 with TRBJ1-4; perhaps TRBD1 as D (6 bases). V lost 5 bases, J lost 7 bases, and 17 bases lay in between. Germline V gene sequence: CDR1 SGHAT, CDR2 FQDESV (reference sequence). This CDR3 region has 15 residues. The CDR3 DNA reads as TGTGCCAGCAGCGCAAGGACAGTGCAAGGTGAAAAACTGTTTTTT. It yields the protein CASSARTVQGEKLFF.

The chain couples TRBV6-5 to TRBJ2-7, with D perhaps TRBD2 (5 bases). The CDR3 spans 14 residues. The V gene lost 3 bases and the J gene lost 0 bases, with 9 bases spanning the gap. Per germline, CDR1 MNHEY and CDR2 SVGAGI. The CDR3: CASSYRDPSYEQYF. Here the CDR3 DNA reads TGTGCCAGCAGTTATCGGGATCCCTCCTACGAGCAGTACTTC.

The chain couples TRBV7-2 to TRBJ2-3; 7 nucleotides align to TRBD2. Germline CDR1 and CDR2: SGHTA and FQGNSA. The V segment lost 6 bases and the J segment 2 bases; nucleotides outside the gene matches: 8. The length of the CDR3 is 15 residues. The CDR3 is CASRTGLGNTDTQYF. CDR3 nucleotide sequence: TGTGCCAGCAGGACCGGACTAGGGAACACAGATACGCAGTATTTT.

V gene TRBV7-8 combines with J gene TRBJ1-3; 8 nucleotides line up with TRBD1. Germline V gives CDR1 SGHVS, CDR2 FQNEAQ. The CDR3 has 16 residues. The trim removed 5 bases at V and 2 bases at J, leaving 8 bases unmatched. The CDR3 is CASSPRDRRAGNTIYF. The CDR3 DNA is TGTGCCAGCAGCCCACGGGACAGGAGAGCTGGAAACACCATATATTTT. Full variable domain (outside the CDR3, taken from reference TRBV7-8 and TRBJ1-3): GAGVSQSPRYKVAKRGQDVALRCDPISGHVSLFWYQQALGQGPEFLTYFQNEAQLDKSGLPSDRFFAERPEGSVSTLKIQRTQQEDSAVYLCASSPRDRRAGNTIYFGEGSWLTVV.

V is TRBV7-9 and J is TRBJ1-1; D uncertain. Per the germline V gene, CDR1 is SEHNR and CDR2 is FQNEAQ (reference sequence). CDR3 size: 14 residues. Trimming shortened V by 1 base and J by 1 base, and 7 bases separated the two germline ends. The CDR3 sequence: CASSLETANTEAFF. The CDR3 nucleotides are TGTGCCAGCAGCTTAGAAACAGCGAACACTGAAGCTTTCTTT.

This clone showed up just once. V gene TRBV5-6 combines with J gene TRBJ1-6; TRBD1 might be the D (5 bases). V shed 3 bases and J shed 0 bases, with 10 bases lying between them. This CDR3 is built from 16 residues. From germline, CDR1 is SGHDT and CDR2 YYEEEE. The CDR3: CASSSGGYSYNSPLHF. CDR3 sequence (DNA): TGTGCCAGCAGCTCCGGGGGTTACTCCTATAATTCACCCCTCCACTTT.

In regard to this clone: A junction boundary mismatches the germline segment, possibly from a read error. This rearrangement joins TRBV19 to TRBJ1-5, with a possible D match to TRBD1 (5 bases). This CDR3 is 13 amino acids long. Germline V CDR1 and CDR2: LNHDA, SQIVND (reference sequence). Written as DNA, the CDR3 is TGTGCCAGCAGTATCGGGGGTAGACAGCCCCAGCATTTT. Its translation is CASSIGGRQPQHF. Drawing the rest from reference TRBV19 and TRBJ1-5, the complete variable domain is DGGITQSPKYLFRKEGQNVTLSCEQNLNHDAMYWYRQDPGQGLRLIYYSQIVNDFQKGDIAEGYSVSREKKESFPLTVTSAQKNPTAFYLCASSIGGRQPQHFGDGTRLSIL.

This clone was counted only a few times. The chain is built from TRBV2 and TRBJ2-7, with 8 bases lining up with TRBD1. CDR1 SNHLY and CDR2 FYNNEI come from the germline V gene. The CDR3 contains 13 residues. Germline trimming cut 7 bases from V and 2 bases from J; bases unmatched to any gene: 4. CDR3 in amino acids: CASTGGLAYEQYF. In nucleotides, the CDR3 is TGTGCCAGCACAGGGGGCTTGGCCTACGAGCAGTACTTC.

This chain uses TRBV10-1 with TRBJ2-3, with D uncertain. CDR1 WNHNN and CDR2 SYGVQD come from the germline V gene (reference sequence). The CDR3 length is 13 residues. V lost 3 bases to trimming and J lost 1 base, with 5 bases between them. CDR3 in DNA: TGCGCCAGCAGTGAACGGGGCACAGATACGCAGTATTTT. This gives the protein CASSERGTDTQYF.